This TCR beta chain is drawn from a study of cytomegalovirus exposure and HLA in healthy donors. Trimming left V 4 bases short and J 5 bases short, with 22 bases between. Per germline, CDR1 SGHNT and CDR2 YYREEE (reference sequence). This CDR3 has 16 residues. General study findings and limits: A few V segments could not be told apart, such as TRBV6-2 and TRBV6-3, and were left out. Specificity of a few CMV-associated chains for CMV antigens was verified in vitro. The investigators catalogued 150 or so TCR beta chains as cytomegalovirus-associated. Roughly uniform sequencing depth across donors was assumed, possibly incorrectly.

The PCR made use of 60 Vbeta and 13 Jbeta primers. TCRdb's table, derived via immunoSEQ multiplex PCR, lists solely in-frame clones and lacks some. Its listing shows about 43,000 clones. Points on this clone: Its cognate antigen is unknown.

The receptor comes from a woman under 40 in good health and CMV-seronegative. V and J are TRBV5-4 and TRBJ2-7; no definite D call. Material for sequencing was PBMCs. The CDR3 nucleotides read TGTGCCAGCAGCGTTTGGTCCTACTTTCGAGGTGACGAGCAGTACTTC. It encodes CASSVWSYFRGDEQYF.